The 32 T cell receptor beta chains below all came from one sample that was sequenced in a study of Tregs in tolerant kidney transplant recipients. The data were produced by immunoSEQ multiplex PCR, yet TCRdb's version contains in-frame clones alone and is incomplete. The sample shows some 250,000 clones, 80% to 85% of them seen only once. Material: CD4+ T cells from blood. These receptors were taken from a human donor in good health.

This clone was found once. CDR3 amino acids: CASSAPYRDRVSYNEQFF. CDR3 DNA sequence: TGTGCCAGCAGCGCCCCATACCGGGACAGGGTGTCCTACAATGAGCAGTTCTTC. The V gene is TRBV9, the J gene TRBJ2-1; 9 bases line up with TRBD1. The junction had 11 bases not matched to a gene; V was cut back by 3 bases and J by 1 base. Germline V CDR1 and CDR2: SGDLS, YYNGEE. This CDR3 spans 18 amino acids. Together with reference TRBV9 and TRBJ2-1, the CDR3 gives the full variable domain: DSGVTQTPKHLITATGQRVTLRCSPRSGDLSVYWYQQSLDQGLQFLIQYYNGEERAKGNILERFSAQQFPDLHSELNLSSLELGDSALYFCASSAPYRDRVSYNEQFFGPGTRLTVL.

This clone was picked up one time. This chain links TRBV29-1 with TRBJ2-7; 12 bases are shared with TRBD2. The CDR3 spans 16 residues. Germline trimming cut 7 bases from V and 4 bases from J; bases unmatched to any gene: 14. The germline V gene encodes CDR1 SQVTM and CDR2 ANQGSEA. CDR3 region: CSANLGLAGGPYEQYF. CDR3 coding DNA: TGCAGCGCCAACCTGGGGCTAGCGGGAGGGCCTTACGAGCAGTACTTC.

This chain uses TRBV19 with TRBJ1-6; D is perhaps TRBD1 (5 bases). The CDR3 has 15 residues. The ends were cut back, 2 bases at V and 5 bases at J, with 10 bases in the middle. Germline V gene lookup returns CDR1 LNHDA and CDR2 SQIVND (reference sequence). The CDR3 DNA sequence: TGTGCCAGTAGTATATGGGCAGGGCATAATTCACCCCTCCACTTT. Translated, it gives CASSIWAGHNSPLHF.

In DNA, the CDR3 is TGTGCCAGCAGCCCCGGGACTAGCGTAGATACGCAGTATTTT. Residues: CASSPGTSVDTQYF. The gene calls are TRBV9 and TRBJ2-3; 10 bases agree with TRBD2. Per germline, CDR1 SGDLS and CDR2 YYNGEE. V shed 4 bases, J shed 5 bases, and the junction held 4 bases outside the gene matches. The CDR3 is made up of 14 amino acids.

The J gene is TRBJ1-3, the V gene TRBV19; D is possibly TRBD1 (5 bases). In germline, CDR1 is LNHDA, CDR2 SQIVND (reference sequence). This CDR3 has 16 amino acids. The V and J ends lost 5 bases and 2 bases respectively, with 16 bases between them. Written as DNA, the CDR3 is TGTGCCAGTAGTCCCTCCGTGGTGGGACCTGGAAACACCATATATTTT. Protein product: CASSPSVVGPGNTIYF.

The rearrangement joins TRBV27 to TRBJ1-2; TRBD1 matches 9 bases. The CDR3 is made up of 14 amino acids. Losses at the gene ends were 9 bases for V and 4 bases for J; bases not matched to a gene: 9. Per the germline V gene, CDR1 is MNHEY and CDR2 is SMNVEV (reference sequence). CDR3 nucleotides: TGTGCCAGTTCCGTCCACAGGGGGCTCTATGGCTACACCTTC. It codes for CASSVHRGLYGYTF.

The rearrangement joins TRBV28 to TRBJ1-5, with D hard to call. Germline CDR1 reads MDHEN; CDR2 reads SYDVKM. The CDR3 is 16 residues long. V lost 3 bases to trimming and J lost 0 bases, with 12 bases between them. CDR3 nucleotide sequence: TGTGCCAGCAGTTTCCTAGATTTCGATAGCAATCAGCCCCAGCATTTT. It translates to CASSFLDFDSNQPQHF.

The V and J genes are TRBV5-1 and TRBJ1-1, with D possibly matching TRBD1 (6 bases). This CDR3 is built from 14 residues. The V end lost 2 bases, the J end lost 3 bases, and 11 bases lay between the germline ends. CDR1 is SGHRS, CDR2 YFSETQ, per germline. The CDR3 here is CASSFRGGDTEAFF. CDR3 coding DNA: TGCGCCAGCAGCTTCAGGGGTGGGGACACTGAAGCTTTCTTT. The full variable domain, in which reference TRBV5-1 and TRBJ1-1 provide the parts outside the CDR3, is KAGVTQTPRYLIKTRGQQVTLSCSPISGHRSVSWYQQTPGQGLQFLFEYFSETQRNKGNFPGRFSGRQFSNSRSEMNVSTLELGDSALYLCASSFRGGDTEAFFGQGTRLTVV.

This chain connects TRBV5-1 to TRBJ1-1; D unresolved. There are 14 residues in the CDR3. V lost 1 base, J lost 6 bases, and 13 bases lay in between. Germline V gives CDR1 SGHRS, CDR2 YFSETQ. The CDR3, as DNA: TGCGCCAGCAGCTTGAGGCCACCAACCTCTGAAGCTTTCTTT. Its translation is CASSLRPPTSEAFF. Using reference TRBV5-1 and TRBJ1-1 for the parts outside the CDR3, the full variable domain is KAGVTQTPRYLIKTRGQQVTLSCSPISGHRSVSWYQQTPGQGLQFLFEYFSETQRNKGNFPGRFSGRQFSNSRSEMNVSTLELGDSALYLCASSLRPPTSEAFFGQGTRLTVV.

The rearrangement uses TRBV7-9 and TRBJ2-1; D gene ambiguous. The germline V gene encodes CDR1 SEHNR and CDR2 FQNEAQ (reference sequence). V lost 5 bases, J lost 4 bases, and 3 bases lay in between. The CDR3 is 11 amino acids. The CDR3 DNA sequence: TGTGCCAGCAGCGGTTACAATGAGCAGTTCTTC. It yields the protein CASSGYNEQFF.

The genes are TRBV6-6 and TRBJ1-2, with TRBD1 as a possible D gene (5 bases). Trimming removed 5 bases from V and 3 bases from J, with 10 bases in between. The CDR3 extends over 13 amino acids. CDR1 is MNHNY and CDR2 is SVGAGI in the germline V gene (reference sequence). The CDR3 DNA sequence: TGTGCCAGCAGTAGCGGGACGGACTATGGCTACACCTTC. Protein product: CASSSGTDYGYTF.

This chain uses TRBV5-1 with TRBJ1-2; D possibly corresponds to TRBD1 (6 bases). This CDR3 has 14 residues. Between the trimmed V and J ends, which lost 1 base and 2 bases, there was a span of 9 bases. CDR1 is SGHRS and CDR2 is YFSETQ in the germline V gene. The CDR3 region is CASSLNTGNYGYTF. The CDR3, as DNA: TGCGCCAGCAGCTTGAATACAGGGAACTATGGCTACACCTTC.

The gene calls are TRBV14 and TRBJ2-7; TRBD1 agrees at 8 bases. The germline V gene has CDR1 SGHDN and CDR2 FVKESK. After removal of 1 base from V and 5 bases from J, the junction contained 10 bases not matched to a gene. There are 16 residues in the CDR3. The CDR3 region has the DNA TGTGCCAGCAGCCAAGGGAGACAGGGGAGATTCCACGAGCAGTACTTC. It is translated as CASSQGRQGRFHEQYF.

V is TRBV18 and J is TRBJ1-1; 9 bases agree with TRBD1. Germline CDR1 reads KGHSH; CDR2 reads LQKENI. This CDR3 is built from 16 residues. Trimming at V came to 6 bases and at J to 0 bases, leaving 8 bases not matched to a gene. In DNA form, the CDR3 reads TGTGCCAGCTCCCTACAGGGGGCCGGGGTGAACACTGAAGCTTTCTTT. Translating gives CASSLQGAGVNTEAFF.

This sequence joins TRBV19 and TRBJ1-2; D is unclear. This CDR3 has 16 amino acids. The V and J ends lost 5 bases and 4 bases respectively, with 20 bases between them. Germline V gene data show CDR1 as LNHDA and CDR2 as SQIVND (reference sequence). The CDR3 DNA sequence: TGTGCCAGTAGTCTTCGGGCTCCCAGGATCGTCTATGGCTACACCTTC. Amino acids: CASSLRAPRIVYGYTF. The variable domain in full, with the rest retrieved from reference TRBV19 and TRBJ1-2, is DGGITQSPKYLFRKEGQNVTLSCEQNLNHDAMYWYRQDPGQGLRLIYYSQIVNDFQKGDIAEGYSVSREKKESFPLTVTSAQKNPTAFYLCASSLRAPRIVYGYTFGSGTRLTVV.

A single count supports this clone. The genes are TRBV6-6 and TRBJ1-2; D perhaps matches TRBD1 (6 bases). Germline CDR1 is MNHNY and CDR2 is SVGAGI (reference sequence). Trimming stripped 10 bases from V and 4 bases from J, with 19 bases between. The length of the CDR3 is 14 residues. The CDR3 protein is CATKNPGTIYGYTF. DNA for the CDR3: TGTGCCACTAAAAATCCCGGGACAATCTATGGCTACACCTTC.

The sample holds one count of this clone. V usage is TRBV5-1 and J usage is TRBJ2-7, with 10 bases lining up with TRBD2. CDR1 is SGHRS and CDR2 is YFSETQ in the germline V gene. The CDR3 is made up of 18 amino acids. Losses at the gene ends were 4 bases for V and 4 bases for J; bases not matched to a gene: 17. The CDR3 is CASSLGGTSATFRYEQYF. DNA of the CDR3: TGCGCCAGCAGCCTGGGCGGGACTAGCGCTACCTTTAGGTACGAGCAGTACTTC.

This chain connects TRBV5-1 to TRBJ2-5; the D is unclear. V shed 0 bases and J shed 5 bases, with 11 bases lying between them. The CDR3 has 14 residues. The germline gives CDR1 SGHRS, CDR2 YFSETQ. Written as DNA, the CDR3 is TGCGCCAGCAGCTTGGTTATCTGGTCGGAGACCCAGTACTTC. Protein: CASSLVIWSETQYF.

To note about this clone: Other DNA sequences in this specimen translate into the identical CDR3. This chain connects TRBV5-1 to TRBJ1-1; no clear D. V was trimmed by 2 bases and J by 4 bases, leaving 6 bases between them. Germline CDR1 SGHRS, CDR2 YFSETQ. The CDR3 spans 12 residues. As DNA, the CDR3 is TGCGCCAGCAGCTTAGGAAGCACTGAAGCTTTCTTT. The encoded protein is CASSLGSTEAFF. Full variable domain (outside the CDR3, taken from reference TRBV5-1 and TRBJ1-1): KAGVTQTPRYLIKTRGQQVTLSCSPISGHRSVSWYQQTPGQGLQFLFEYFSETQRNKGNFPGRFSGRQFSNSRSEMNVSTLELGDSALYLCASSLGSTEAFFGQGTRLTVV.

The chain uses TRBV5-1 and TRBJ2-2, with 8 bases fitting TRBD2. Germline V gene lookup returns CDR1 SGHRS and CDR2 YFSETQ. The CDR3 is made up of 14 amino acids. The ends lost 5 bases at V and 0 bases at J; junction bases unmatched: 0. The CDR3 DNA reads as TGCGCCAGCAGGACTAGCGCGAACACCGGGGAGCTGTTTTTT. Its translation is CASRTSANTGELFF.

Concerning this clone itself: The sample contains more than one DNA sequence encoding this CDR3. The CDR3 DNA is TGTGCCAGCAGTTACTCGGGGGGCGGTGGCTACACCTTC. Translated: CASSYSGGGGYTF. The chain recombines TRBV6-5 with TRBJ1-2; tentatively, D is TRBD1 (6 bases). The V gene lost 0 bases and the J gene lost 7 bases, with 9 bases spanning the gap. The CDR3 runs to 13 residues. The germline V gene encodes CDR1 MNHEY and CDR2 SVGAGI.

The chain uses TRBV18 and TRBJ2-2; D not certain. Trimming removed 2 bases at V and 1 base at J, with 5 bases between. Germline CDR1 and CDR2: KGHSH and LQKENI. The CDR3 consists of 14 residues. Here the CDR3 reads CASSPAQNTGELFF. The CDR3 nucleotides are TGTGCCAGCTCACCAGCCCAGAACACCGGGGAGCTGTTTTTT.

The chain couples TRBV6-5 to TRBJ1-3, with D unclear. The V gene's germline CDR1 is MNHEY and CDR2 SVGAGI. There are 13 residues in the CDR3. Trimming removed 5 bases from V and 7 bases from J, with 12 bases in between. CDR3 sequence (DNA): TGTGCCAGCAGTAGGGCGGACGGCAACACCATATATTTT. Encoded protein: CASSRADGNTIYF.

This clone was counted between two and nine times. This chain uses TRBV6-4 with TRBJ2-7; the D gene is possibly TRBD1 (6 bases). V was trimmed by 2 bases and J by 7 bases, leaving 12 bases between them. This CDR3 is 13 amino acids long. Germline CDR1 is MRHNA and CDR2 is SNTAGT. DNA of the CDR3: TGTGCCAGCAGTGACCGAGGGGACACGGAGCAGTACTTC. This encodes CASSDRGDTEQYF.

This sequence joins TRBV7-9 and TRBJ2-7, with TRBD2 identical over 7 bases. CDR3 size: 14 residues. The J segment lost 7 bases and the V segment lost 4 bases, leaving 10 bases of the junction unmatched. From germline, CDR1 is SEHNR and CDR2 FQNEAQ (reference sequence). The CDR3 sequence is CASSSWRVGGEQYF. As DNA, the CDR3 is TGTGCCAGCAGCTCTTGGCGGGTGGGAGGGGAGCAGTACTTC.

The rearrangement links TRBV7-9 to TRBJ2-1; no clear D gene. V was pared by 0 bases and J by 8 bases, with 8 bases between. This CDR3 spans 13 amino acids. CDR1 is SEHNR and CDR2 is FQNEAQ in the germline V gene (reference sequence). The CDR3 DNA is TGTGCCAGCAGCTTAGCCGCCGGGCATGAGCAGTTCTTC. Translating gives CASSLAAGHEQFF.

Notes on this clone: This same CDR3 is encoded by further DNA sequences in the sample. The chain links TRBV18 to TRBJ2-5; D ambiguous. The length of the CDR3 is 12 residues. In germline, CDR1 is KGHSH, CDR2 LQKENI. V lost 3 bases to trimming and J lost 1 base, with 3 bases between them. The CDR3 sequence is CASSPPQETQYF. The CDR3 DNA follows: TGTGCCAGCTCACCCCCCCAAGAGACCCAGTACTTC.

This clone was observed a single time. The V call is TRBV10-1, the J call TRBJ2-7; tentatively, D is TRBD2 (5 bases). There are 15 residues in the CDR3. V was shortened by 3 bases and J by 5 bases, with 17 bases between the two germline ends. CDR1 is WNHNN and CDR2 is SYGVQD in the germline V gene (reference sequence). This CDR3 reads CASSDSPVRAHEQYF. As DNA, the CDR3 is TGCGCCAGCAGTGATTCCCCAGTGAGGGCACACGAGCAGTACTTC.

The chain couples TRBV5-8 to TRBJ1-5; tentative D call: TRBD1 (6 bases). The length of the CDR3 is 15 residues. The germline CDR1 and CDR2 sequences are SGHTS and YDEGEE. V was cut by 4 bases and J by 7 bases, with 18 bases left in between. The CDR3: CASSTGDNYRQPQHF. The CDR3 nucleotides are TGTGCCAGCAGCACTGGGGACAACTACCGGCAGCCCCAGCATTTT.

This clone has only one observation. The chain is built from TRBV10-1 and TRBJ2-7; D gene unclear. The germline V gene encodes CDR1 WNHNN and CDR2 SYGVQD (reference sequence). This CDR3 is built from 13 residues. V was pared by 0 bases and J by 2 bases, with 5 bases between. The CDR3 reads CASSESKTYEQYF. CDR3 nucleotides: TGCGCCAGCAGTGAGTCGAAGACCTACGAGCAGTACTTC.

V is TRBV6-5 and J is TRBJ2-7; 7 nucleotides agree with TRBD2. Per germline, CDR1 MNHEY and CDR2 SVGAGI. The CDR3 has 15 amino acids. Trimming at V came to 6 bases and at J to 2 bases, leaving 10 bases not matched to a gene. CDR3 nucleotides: TGTGCCAGCAGGAGAGTGGCTAGCGGAACCTACGAGCAGTACTTC. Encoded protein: CASRRVASGTYEQYF.

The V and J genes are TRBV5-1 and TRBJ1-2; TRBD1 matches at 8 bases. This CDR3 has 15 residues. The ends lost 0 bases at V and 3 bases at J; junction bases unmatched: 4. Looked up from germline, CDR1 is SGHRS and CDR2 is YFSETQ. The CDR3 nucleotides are TGCGCCAGCAGCTTGGTAACAGGGGGAGACTATGGCTACACCTTC. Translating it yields CASSLVTGGDYGYTF. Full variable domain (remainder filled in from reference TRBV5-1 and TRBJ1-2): KAGVTQTPRYLIKTRGQQVTLSCSPISGHRSVSWYQQTPGQGLQFLFEYFSETQRNKGNFPGRFSGRQFSNSRSEMNVSTLELGDSALYLCASSLVTGGDYGYTFGSGTRLTVV.